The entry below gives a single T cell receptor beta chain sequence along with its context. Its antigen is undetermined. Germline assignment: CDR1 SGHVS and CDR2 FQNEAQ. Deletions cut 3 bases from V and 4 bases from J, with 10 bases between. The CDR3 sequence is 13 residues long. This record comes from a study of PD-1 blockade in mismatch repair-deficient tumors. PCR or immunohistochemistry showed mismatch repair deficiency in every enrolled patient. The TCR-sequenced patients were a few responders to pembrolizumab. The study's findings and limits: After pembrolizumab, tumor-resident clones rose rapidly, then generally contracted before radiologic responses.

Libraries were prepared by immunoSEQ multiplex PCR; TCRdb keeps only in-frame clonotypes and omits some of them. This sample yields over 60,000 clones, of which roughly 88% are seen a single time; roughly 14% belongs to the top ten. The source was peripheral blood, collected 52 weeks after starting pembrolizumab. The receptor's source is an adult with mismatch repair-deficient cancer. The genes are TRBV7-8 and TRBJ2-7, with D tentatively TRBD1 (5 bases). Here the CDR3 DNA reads TGTGCCAGCAGCTTTAATCAGGGATACGAGCAGTACTTC. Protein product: CASSFNQGYEQYF.